A selection of T cell receptor beta chains follows, all from one sample in a study of identical twins. TCRdb re-derived calls from the 5' RACE reads in MiXCR, one entry per CDR3 protein. The table shows some 500,000 distinct CDR3 sequences, with 13% to 15% occurring only once. The data also belong to a second study, concerning yellow fever vaccine responses in identical twins.

Material: CD4+ T cells sorted from blood. The receptors stem from a woman aged 18-29 years in good health. Each CDR3 is given with its conserved first and last residue. The order of the fields is D gene, clone size, J gene, V gene, CDR3 length, CDR3 protein, CDR3 DNA. The D gene is left open where the match is weak. Size is omitted from some rows. Given values are once, few, many or a class for expanded clones.

d_gene: .
abundance: few
j_gene: TRBJ2-7
v_gene: TRBV6-1
len: 14
CDR3aa: CASSRGQAEYEQYF
CDR3nt: TGTGCCAGCAGCCGCGGACAAGCGGAATACGAGCAGTACTTC

d_gene: .
abundance: .
j_gene: TRBJ2-7
v_gene: TRBV5-5
len: 14
CDR3aa: CASSAAPDSYEQYF
CDR3nt: TGTGCCAGCAGCGCAGCTCCTGACTCCTACGAGCAGTACTTC

d_gene: .
abundance: few
j_gene: TRBJ2-1
v_gene: TRBV6-5
len: 11
CDR3aa: CASVGNNEQFF
CDR3nt: TGTGCCAGTGTGGGGAACAATGAGCAGTTCTTC

d_gene: TRBD2
abundance: .
j_gene: TRBJ2-1
v_gene: TRBV11-2
len: 16
CDR3aa: CASSFRGTSGSNEQFF
CDR3nt: TGTGCCAGCAGCTTTAGAGGGACTAGCGGGAGCAATGAGCAGTTCTTC

d_gene: .
abundance: .
j_gene: TRBJ2-5
v_gene: TRBV11-3
len: 14
CDR3aa: CASSLGAGSKTQYF
CDR3nt: TGTGCCAGCAGCTTAGGTGCAGGGTCGAAGACCCAGTACTTC

d_gene: .
abundance: .
j_gene: TRBJ2-5
v_gene: TRBV9
len: 14
CDR3aa: CASSGQVLQETQYF
CDR3nt: TGTGCCAGCAGCGGACAGGTCCTCCAAGAGACCCAGTACTTC

d_gene: TRBD1
abundance: few
j_gene: TRBJ2-7
v_gene: TRBV6-5
len: 15
CDR3aa: CASSFSGTGGQEQYF
CDR3nt: TGTGCCAGCAGTTTCTCCGGGACAGGGGGCCAAGAGCAGTACTTC

d_gene: TRBD1
abundance: .
j_gene: TRBJ2-3
v_gene: TRBV11-2
len: 14
CDR3aa: CASSPGQIDDTQYF
CDR3nt: TGTGCCAGCAGCCCGGGACAGATAGACGATACGCAGTATTTT

d_gene: TRBD1
abundance: many
j_gene: TRBJ1-1
v_gene: TRBV4-3
len: 14
CDR3aa: CASSQEPGGTEAFF
CDR3nt: TGCGCCAGCAGCCAAGAACCAGGGGGCACTGAAGCTTTCTTT

d_gene: TRBD2
abundance: .
j_gene: TRBJ2-1
v_gene: TRBV6-1
len: 17
CDR3aa: CASSGGGLAVSYNEQFF
CDR3nt: TGTGCCAGCAGTGGAGGGGGACTAGCGGTCTCCTACAATGAGCAGTTCTTC

d_gene: .
abundance: many
j_gene: TRBJ2-7
v_gene: TRBV15
len: 13
CDR3aa: CATSRPGFYEQYF
CDR3nt: TGTGCCACCAGCAGGCCAGGGTTTTACGAGCAGTACTTC

d_gene: .
abundance: many
j_gene: TRBJ2-3
v_gene: TRBV7-2
len: 11
CDR3aa: CASSFPSEEGF
CDR3nt: TGTGCCAGCAGCTTCCCTAGCGAGGAGGGTTTT

d_gene: TRBD2
abundance: many
j_gene: TRBJ2-4
v_gene: TRBV7-2
len: 18
CDR3aa: CASSLAASGGATKNIQYF
CDR3nt: TGTGCCAGCAGCTTAGCGGCTAGCGGGGGGGCGACCAAAAACATTCAGTACTTC

d_gene: TRBD2
abundance: .
j_gene: TRBJ2-2
v_gene: TRBV4-2
len: 17
CDR3aa: CASSLRGLAALTGELFF
CDR3nt: TGTGCCAGCAGCCTTAGAGGGCTAGCGGCGCTCACCGGGGAGCTGTTTTTT

d_gene: .
abundance: many
j_gene: TRBJ2-3
v_gene: TRBV3-1
len: 14
CDR3aa: CASSPKYPADTQYF
CDR3nt: TGTGCCAGCAGCCCTAAATACCCGGCAGATACGCAGTATTTT

d_gene: TRBD1
abundance: .
j_gene: TRBJ2-5
v_gene: TRBV7-8
len: 15
CDR3aa: CASSPGTAPQETQYF
CDR3nt: TGTGCCAGCAGCCCGGGGACAGCGCCCCAAGAGACCCAGTACTTC

d_gene: .
abundance: few
j_gene: TRBJ2-1
v_gene: TRBV5-1
len: 15
CDR3aa: CASSLDGNSYNEQFF
CDR3nt: TGCGCCAGCAGCTTGGACGGCAACTCCTACAATGAGCAGTTCTTC

d_gene: .
abundance: few
j_gene: TRBJ2-5
v_gene: TRBV5-6
len: 14
CDR3aa: CASSTSGTQETQYF
CDR3nt: .

d_gene: .
abundance: many
j_gene: TRBJ1-6
v_gene: TRBV5-5
len: 15
CDR3aa: CASSGGTLYNSPLHF
CDR3nt: TGTGCCAGCAGCGGTGGGACATTATATAATTCACCCCTCCACTTT

d_gene: .
abundance: .
j_gene: TRBJ1-1
v_gene: TRBV7-9
len: 15
CDR3aa: CASSLAAGPNTEAFF
CDR3nt: TGTGCCAGCAGCTTAGCCGCAGGGCCGAACACTGAAGCTTTCTTT

d_gene: TRBD2
abundance: .
j_gene: TRBJ2-5
v_gene: TRBV6-5
len: 19
CDR3aa: CASSYGTSGIFEGQETQYF
CDR3nt: TGTGCCAGCAGTTACGGGACTAGCGGAATCTTTGAGGGGCAAGAGACCCAGTACTTC

d_gene: TRBD2
abundance: .
j_gene: TRBJ2-7
v_gene: TRBV20-1
len: 14
CDR3aa: CSARAGTSAYEQYF
CDR3nt: TGCAGTGCTAGAGCCGGGACTAGCGCATACGAGCAGTACTTC

d_gene: .
abundance: few
j_gene: TRBJ2-3
v_gene: TRBV11-1
len: 13
CDR3aa: CASSFTGSDTQYF
CDR3nt: TGTGCCAGCAGCTTTACCGGGTCGGATACGCAGTATTTT

d_gene: TRBD2
abundance: .
j_gene: TRBJ2-5
v_gene: TRBV5-4
len: 14
CDR3aa: CASSLPSGGETQYF
CDR3nt: TGTGCCAGCAGCCTACCTAGCGGGGGAGAGACCCAGTACTTC

d_gene: TRBD2
abundance: few
j_gene: TRBJ2-4
v_gene: TRBV27
len: 14
CDR3aa: CASSFTGGWDIQYF
CDR3nt: TGTGCCAGCAGTTTCACGGGGGGGTGGGACATTCAGTACTTC

d_gene: .
abundance: many
j_gene: TRBJ1-3
v_gene: TRBV15
len: 14
CDR3aa: CATSRGSSGNTIYF
CDR3nt: TGTGCCACCAGCAGAGGGTCCTCTGGAAACACCATATATTTT

d_gene: TRBD1
abundance: few
j_gene: TRBJ2-3
v_gene: TRBV10-3
len: 14
CDR3aa: CALKGTVTGDTQYF
CDR3nt: TGTGCCCTCAAGGGGACAGTCACTGGGGATACGCAGTATTTT

d_gene: TRBD2
abundance: .
j_gene: TRBJ2-5
v_gene: TRBV5-1
len: 16
CDR3aa: CASSWASGAIPWTQYF
CDR3nt: TGCGCCAGCAGCTGGGCTAGCGGGGCCATTCCGTGGACCCAGTACTTC

d_gene: .
abundance: few
j_gene: TRBJ1-3
v_gene: TRBV15
len: 15
CDR3aa: CATSRERGLGNTIYF
CDR3nt: TGTGCCACCAGCAGAGAAAGGGGTCTCGGAAACACCATATATTTT

d_gene: TRBD2
abundance: few
j_gene: TRBJ2-7
v_gene: TRBV7-2
len: 17
CDR3aa: CASSLGLAGRFSYEQYF
CDR3nt: TGTGCCAGCAGCTTAGGACTAGCGGGACGATTCTCCTACGAGCAGTACTTC

d_gene: .
abundance: .
j_gene: TRBJ2-5
v_gene: TRBV20-1
len: 15
CDR3aa: CSATPSRRGGETQYF
CDR3nt: TGCAGTGCTACCCCCTCGCGCCGGGGCGGAGAGACCCAGTACTTC

d_gene: TRBD2
abundance: few
j_gene: TRBJ2-2
v_gene: TRBV6-4
len: 16
CDR3aa: CASSDSASGGTGELFF
CDR3nt: TGTGCCAGCAGTGACTCGGCTAGCGGGGGCACCGGGGAGCTGTTTTTT

d_gene: TRBD2
abundance: .
j_gene: TRBJ2-7
v_gene: TRBV3-1
len: 15
CDR3aa: CASSQRLAGPYEQYF
CDR3nt: TGTGCCAGCAGCCAGAGACTAGCGGGGCCCTACGAGCAGTACTTC

d_gene: TRBD2
abundance: few
j_gene: TRBJ2-5
v_gene: TRBV7-9
len: 15
CDR3aa: CASSSAGLARETQYF
CDR3nt: TGTGCCAGCAGCTCCGCCGGACTAGCGAGAGAGACCCAGTACTTC

d_gene: .
abundance: many
j_gene: TRBJ2-3
v_gene: TRBV7-2
len: 12
CDR3aa: CASSLRADTQYF
CDR3nt: TGTGCCAGCAGTTTACGGGCAGATACGCAGTATTTT

d_gene: TRBD2
abundance: few
j_gene: TRBJ2-3
v_gene: TRBV24-1
len: 15
CDR3aa: CATSLGGRYTDTQYF
CDR3nt: TGTGCCACCAGTCTGGGGGGGAGATACACAGATACGCAGTATTTT

d_gene: TRBD2
abundance: .
j_gene: TRBJ2-5
v_gene: TRBV24-1
len: 15
CDR3aa: CATSAGTSGQETQYF
CDR3nt: TGTGCCACCAGTGCCGGGACTAGCGGACAAGAGACCCAGTACTTC

d_gene: .
abundance: few
j_gene: TRBJ1-1
v_gene: TRBV6-5
len: 14
CDR3aa: CASSYGRGSTEAFF
CDR3nt: TGTGCCAGCAGTTACGGGAGGGGGTCCACTGAAGCTTTCTTT

d_gene: TRBD2
abundance: many
j_gene: TRBJ2-3
v_gene: TRBV5-1
len: 16
CDR3aa: CASSPGLAGSTDTQYF
CDR3nt: TGCGCCAGCAGCCCGGGACTAGCGGGGTCCACAGATACGCAGTATTTT

d_gene: TRBD2
abundance: .
j_gene: TRBJ2-2
v_gene: TRBV7-7
len: 17
CDR3aa: CASSQRTSGANTGELFF
CDR3nt: TGTGCTAGCAGCCAAAGGACTAGCGGGGCTAACACCGGGGAGCTGTTTTTT

d_gene: .
abundance: .
j_gene: TRBJ2-2
v_gene: TRBV6-4
len: 16
CDR3aa: CASSDSFTRNTGELFF
CDR3nt: TGTGCCAGCAGTGACTCGTTTACGAGGAACACCGGGGAGCTGTTTTTT

d_gene: .
abundance: few
j_gene: TRBJ2-2
v_gene: TRBV30
len: 14
CDR3aa: CACSEGGWTGELFF
CDR3nt: TGTGCCTGCTCCGAGGGGGGATGGACCGGGGAGCTGTTTTTT

d_gene: TRBD2
abundance: few
j_gene: TRBJ2-2
v_gene: TRBV7-2
len: 15
CDR3aa: CASSSRGGSSGELFF
CDR3nt: TGTGCCAGCAGCTCTCGGGGGGGGTCTTCCGGGGAGCTGTTTTTT

d_gene: .
abundance: few
j_gene: TRBJ2-5
v_gene: TRBV29-1
len: 23
CDR3aa: CSVESIGGRFSGYHRDLQETQYF
CDR3nt: TGCAGCGTTGAATCGATCGGGGGGCGCTTCTCCGGCTACCACCGGGACTTACAAGAGACCCAGTACTTC

d_gene: .
abundance: .
j_gene: TRBJ1-4
v_gene: TRBV6-1
len: 19
CDR3aa: CASSVQIPGHKATNEKLFF
CDR3nt: TGTGCCAGCAGTGTACAAATCCCGGGACACAAGGCAACTAATGAAAAACTGTTTTTT

d_gene: TRBD1
abundance: .
j_gene: TRBJ2-7
v_gene: TRBV5-1
len: 14
CDR3aa: CASSPGQGTGEQYF
CDR3nt: TGCGCCAGCAGCCCGGGACAGGGGACTGGGGAGCAGTACTTC

d_gene: TRBD2
abundance: few
j_gene: TRBJ2-3
v_gene: TRBV11-2
len: 18
CDR3aa: CASSPSRGGRAFTDTQYF
CDR3nt: TGTGCCAGCAGCCCCAGCCGGGGGGGCAGGGCTTTCACAGATACGCAGTATTTT

d_gene: TRBD2
abundance: .
j_gene: TRBJ2-3
v_gene: TRBV5-1
len: 15
CDR3aa: CASSLTSGVTDTQYF
CDR3nt: TGCGCCAGCAGCTTGACTAGCGGGGTCACAGATACGCAGTATTTT

d_gene: TRBD1
abundance: .
j_gene: TRBJ2-5
v_gene: TRBV7-2
len: 15
CDR3aa: CASSLITGGKETQYF
CDR3nt: TGTGCCAGCAGCTTAATTACAGGGGGCAAGGAGACCCAGTACTTC

d_gene: .
abundance: many
j_gene: TRBJ1-2
v_gene: TRBV20-1
len: 12
CDR3aa: CSARQAAAGYTF
CDR3nt: TGCAGTGCTAGACAGGCGGCGGCTGGCTACACCTTC

d_gene: .
abundance: .
j_gene: TRBJ2-1
v_gene: TRBV12-3/TRBV12-4
len: 18
CDR3aa: CASSVRGGPASTNNEQFF
CDR3nt: TGTGCCAGCAGTGTTAGGGGCGGGCCTGCCTCCACAAACAATGAGCAGTTCTTC

d_gene: .
abundance: .
j_gene: TRBJ1-1
v_gene: TRBV12-3/TRBV12-4
len: 14
CDR3aa: CASSLAGLSTEAFF
CDR3nt: TGTGCCAGCAGTTTAGCAGGGCTAAGCACTGAAGCTTTCTTT

d_gene: .
abundance: many
j_gene: TRBJ2-1
v_gene: TRBV3-1
len: 14
CDR3aa: CASSQLGVGDEQFF
CDR3nt: TGTGCCAGCAGCCAATTAGGGGTAGGCGATGAGCAGTTCTTC

d_gene: .
abundance: .
j_gene: TRBJ2-7
v_gene: TRBV7-2
len: 14
CDR3aa: CASSPSGKSYEQYF
CDR3nt: TGTGCCAGCAGCCCTTCGGGCAAATCCTACGAGCAGTACTTC

d_gene: TRBD1
abundance: few
j_gene: TRBJ2-1
v_gene: TRBV11-2
len: 16
CDR3aa: CASRRTRTGTYNEQFF
CDR3nt: TGTGCCAGCAGACGCACGCGGACAGGGACCTACAATGAGCAGTTCTTC